This T cell receptor beta chain appears in the sequencing data of a study of monozygotic twins with inflammatory bowel disease. Germline V gene lookup returns CDR1 KGHDR and CDR2 SFDVKD. The CDR3 is 14 amino acids. TCRdb re-called the 5' RACE reads and catalogs CDR3 proteins one per entry, DNA excluded. The sample is made up of fewer than 550,000 distinct CDR3 sequences, and the top ten hold 2.4% of it. Sampling involved one blood draw (about 2.7 ml) for every donor. The chain has TRBV24-1 and TRBJ1-2. Sequenced material: blood. The sequence came from a human donor with ulcerative colitis or Crohn's disease, or a healthy co-twin of an affected twin (not recorded which). This CDR3 is CATSDIVINYGYTF.